The 9 T cell receptor beta chains reported below all come from one sample, sequenced in a study of tumor-infiltrating lymphocytes in localized non-small cell lung cancer (dated by TCRdb to about 2021). Library preparation used the immunoSEQ multiplex PCR assay. As stored in TCRdb, this immuneACCESS dataset retains in-frame rearrangements with V and J assigned. A fraction of the clones does not appear; measured against another copy, unresolved V genes explain less than half of the discrepancy, and the remainder lacks a known reason. The sample data list some 22,000 clones, and just under 70% of these were observed just once. The ten top clones hold roughly 14% of the sample. Sequencing used lung tumor tissue. These receptors were collected from a human donor with non-small cell lung cancer.

Remarks on this clone: An end of the junction differs from the germline gene, which may be a read error. V gene TRBV5-6 combines with J gene TRBJ2-3; 7 nucleotides line up with TRBD2. This CDR3 has 13 amino acids. Germline CDR1 and CDR2: SGHDT and YYEEEE. The CDR3 region is CASTLGGADTQYF. The CDR3 region has the DNA TGTGCCAGCACCTTGGGGGGGGCAGATACGCAGTATTTT.

This chain joins TRBV7-2 and TRBJ1-2; no reliable D call. This CDR3 contains 11 residues. The germline CDR1 and CDR2 sequences are SGHTA and FQGNSA. Between the trimmed V and J ends, which lost 5 bases and 2 bases, there was a span of 3 bases. CDR3 bases: TGTGCCAGCAGCACCAACTATGGCTACACCTTC. It codes for CASSTNYGYTF. The whole variable domain, filled in from reference TRBV7-2 and TRBJ1-2, reads GAGVSQSPSNKVTEKGKDVELRCDPISGHTALYWYRQSLGQGLEFLIYFQGNSAPDKSGLPSDRFSAERTGGSVSTLTIQRTQQEDSAVYLCASSTNYGYTFGSGTRLTVV.

The chain links TRBV4-3 to TRBJ1-2, with TRBD1 identical over 8 bases. Germline CDR1 LGHNA, CDR2 YSLEER. The CDR3 covers 18 residues. V lost 0 bases and J lost 4; bases outside the gene matches: 13. CDR3 in amino acids: CASSQDYSWTGKAYGYTF. The CDR3 DNA reads as TGCGCCAGCAGCCAAGATTATTCCTGGACAGGGAAAGCCTATGGCTACACCTTC.

This clone was picked up a small number of times. V gene TRBV27 combines with J gene TRBJ1-4, with D perhaps matching TRBD1 (5 bases). The V end was cut by 4 bases, the J end by 11 bases, with 14 bases between. Germline CDR1 and CDR2: MNHEY and SMNVEV (reference sequence). CDR3 size: 13 residues. CDR3 nucleotide sequence: TGTGCCAGCAGTTCCCGGGGCCTAGTCAAACTGTTTTTT. Amino acids: CASSSRGLVKLFF.

This clone was seen a handful of times. The sample contains more than one DNA sequence encoding this CDR3. The chain couples TRBV5-1 to TRBJ1-1; 7 bases match TRBD1. Germline values: CDR1 SGHRS, CDR2 YFSETQ. CDR3 length: 12 amino acids. V was pared by 4 bases and J by 6 bases, with 3 bases of the junction left unmatched. The CDR3 protein is CASSGQGAEAFF. The DNA of the CDR3 is TGCGCCAGCAGCGGCCAGGGGGCTGAAGCTTTCTTT.

The chain couples TRBV6-5 to TRBJ1-3; D not certain. V dropped 6 bases and J dropped 0 bases, with 3 bases sitting between them. This CDR3 has 12 residues. Germline V gives CDR1 MNHEY, CDR2 SVGAGI. CDR3 coding DNA: TGTGCCAGCAGGAGCTCTGGAAACACCATATATTTT. It codes for CASRSSGNTIYF.

The chain combines TRBV6-5 with TRBJ1-5, with 7 bases identical to TRBD1. The ends lost 6 bases at V and 6 bases at J; junction bases unmatched: 8. Germline-derived CDR1 and CDR2 are MNHEY and SVGAGI. This CDR3 is built from 14 residues. The CDR3 DNA is TGTGCCAGCAGACCCAACAGGGGCGGTCAGCCCCAGCATTTT. Protein product: CASRPNRGGQPQHF.

In this sample, this clone turned up a few times. J is TRBJ2-6 and V is TRBV7-8, with D hard to call. CDR3 size: 14 residues. Per the germline V gene, CDR1 is SGHVS and CDR2 is FQNEAQ. Deletions cut 3 bases from V and 2 bases from J, with 5 bases between. The CDR3 is CASSFFTGANVLTF. The CDR3 DNA reads as TGTGCCAGCAGCTTCTTTACTGGGGCCAACGTCCTGACTTTC.

This sequence joins TRBV9 and TRBJ2-1, with 8 bases lining up with TRBD1. The CDR3 covers 19 residues. Per the germline V gene, CDR1 is SGDLS and CDR2 is YYNGEE. With V trimmed by 4 bases and J by 9 bases, 24 bases remained unmatched. Here the CDR3 DNA reads TGTGCCAGCAGCCCCCCAATCGGGACAGGAGCCCAACAATTTCTTGAGCAGTTCTTC. It translates to CASSPPIGTGAQQFLEQFF. The full variable domain, its missing parts supplied by reference TRBV9 and TRBJ2-1, is DSGVTQTPKHLITATGQRVTLRCSPRSGDLSVYWYQQSLDQGLQFLIQYYNGEERAKGNILERFSAQQFPDLHSELNLSSLELGDSALYFCASSPPIGTGAQQFLEQFFGPGTRLTVL.